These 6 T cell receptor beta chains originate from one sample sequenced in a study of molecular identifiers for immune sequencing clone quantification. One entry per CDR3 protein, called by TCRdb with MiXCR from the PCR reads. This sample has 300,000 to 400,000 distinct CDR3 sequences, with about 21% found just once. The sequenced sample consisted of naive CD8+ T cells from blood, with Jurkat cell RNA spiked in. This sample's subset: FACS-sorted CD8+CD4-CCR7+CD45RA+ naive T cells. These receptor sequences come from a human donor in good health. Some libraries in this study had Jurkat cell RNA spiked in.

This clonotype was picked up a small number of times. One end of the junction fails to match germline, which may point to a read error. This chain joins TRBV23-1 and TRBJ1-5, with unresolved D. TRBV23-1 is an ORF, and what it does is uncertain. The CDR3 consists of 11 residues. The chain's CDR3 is CASSRREPKHF. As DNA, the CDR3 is TGCGCCAGCAGTCGTAGGGAGCCCAAGCATTTT.

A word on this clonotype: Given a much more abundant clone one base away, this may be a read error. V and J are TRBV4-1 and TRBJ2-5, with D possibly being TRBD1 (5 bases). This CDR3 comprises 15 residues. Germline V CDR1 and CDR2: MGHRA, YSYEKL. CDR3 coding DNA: TGCGCCAGCAGCCCAGGGATTAGTCCCCAAGAGGCCCAGTACTTC. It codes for CASSPGISPQEAQYF.

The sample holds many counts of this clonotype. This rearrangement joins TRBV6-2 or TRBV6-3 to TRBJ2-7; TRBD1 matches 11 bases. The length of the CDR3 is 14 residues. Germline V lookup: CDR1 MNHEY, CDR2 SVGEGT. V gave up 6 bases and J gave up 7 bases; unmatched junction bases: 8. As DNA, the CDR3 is TGTGCCAGCAGAGATGGACAGGGGGCGTTTGAGCAGTACTTC. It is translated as CASRDGQGAFEQYF.

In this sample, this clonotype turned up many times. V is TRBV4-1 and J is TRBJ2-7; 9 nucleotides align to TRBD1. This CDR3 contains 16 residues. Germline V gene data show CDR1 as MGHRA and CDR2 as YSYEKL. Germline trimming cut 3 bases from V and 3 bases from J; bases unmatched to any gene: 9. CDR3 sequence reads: CASSQIWTGEYYEQYF. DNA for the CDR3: TGCGCCAGCAGCCAGATATGGACAGGGGAATACTACGAGCAGTACTTC.

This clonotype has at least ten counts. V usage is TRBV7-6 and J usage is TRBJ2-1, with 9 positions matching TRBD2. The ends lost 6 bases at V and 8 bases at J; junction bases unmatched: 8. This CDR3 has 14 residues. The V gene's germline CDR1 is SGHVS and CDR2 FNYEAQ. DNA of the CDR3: TGTGCCAGCAGGATGGGACTAGCTGGGGATGAGCAGTTCTTC. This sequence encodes CASRMGLAGDEQFF.

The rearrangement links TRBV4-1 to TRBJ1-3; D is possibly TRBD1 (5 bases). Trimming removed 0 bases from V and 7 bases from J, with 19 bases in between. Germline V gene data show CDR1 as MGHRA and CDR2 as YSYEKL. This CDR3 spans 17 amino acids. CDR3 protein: CASSQDHGRGRWNTIYF. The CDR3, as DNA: TGCGCCAGCAGCCAAGACCACGGGAGGGGCCGGTGGAACACCATATATTTT.